This T cell receptor (beta chain) is from a study of identical twins. Whole-study results and caveats: Invariant MAIT and iNKT cells may have partly biased zero-insertion analyses.

The length of the CDR3 is 15 residues. V was trimmed by 2 bases and J by 6 bases, leaving 16 bases between them. The germline gives CDR1 SGHDT, CDR2 YYEEEE. Healthy Caucasian donors formed the entire cohort. Comments on this clonotype: Antigen specificity is unknown.

Each CDR3 protein is one row after TCRdb ran MiXCR on the 5' RACE reads. The table includes 300,000 or so distinct CDR3 sequences, nearly 9.5% detected once. This sample also appeared in a second study, on yellow fever vaccine responses in identical twins. Turning to that study: Twins reportedly mounted vaccine T cell responses that seemed partly convergent, partly personalized.

The chain employs TRBV5-6 and TRBJ2-3, with D maybe TRBD1 (5 bases). This receptor was taken from a woman under 30 in good health. Sequencing input: CD8+ T cells sorted from blood. The CDR3 DNA follows: TGTGCCAGCAGCTTTGGGGCTGTCAATGGGGATACGCAGTATTTT. Residues: CASSFGAVNGDTQYF.